The rows below give T cell receptor beta chains drawn from one sample of a study of cytomegalovirus exposure and HLA in healthy donors. Profiled with immunoSEQ multiplex PCR; TCRdb holds only in-frame clones, not every one. Of some 120,000 clones detected, about three quarters appear once; the ten largest clones hold about 3.4%. The sequencing input was PBMCs. These receptors all come from a man aged 30 to 45 in good health and CMV-seronegative. Both conserved end residues are part of each CDR3. A D gene is named only where the DNA matches it firmly. Only part of the rows carry a size: once, few, many, or a class if the clone is expanded.

J gene: TRBJ2-7
D gene: -
clone size: -
V gene: TRBV6-5
CDR3 DNA: TGTGCCAGCAGCCCTATAAGAGGGAACTACGAGCAGTACTTC
CDR3 protein: CASSPIRGNYEQYF

J gene: TRBJ1-3
D gene: -
clone size: -
V gene: TRBV6-5
CDR3 DNA: TGTGCCAGCAGCCTTTCAACAGGGTCTGGAAACACCATATATTTT
CDR3 protein: CASSLSTGSGNTIYF

J gene: TRBJ2-7
D gene: TRBD1
clone size: -
V gene: TRBV9
CDR3 DNA: TGTGCCAGCAGCTCCCAGACAGGGGCGAACTACGAGCAGTACTTC
CDR3 protein: CASSSQTGANYEQYF

J gene: TRBJ2-2
D gene: TRBD2
clone size: -
V gene: TRBV4-3
CDR3 DNA: TGCGCCAGCAGCCAAACTAGCGGGGGAGTGGTCGGGGAGCTGTTTTTT
CDR3 protein: CASSQTSGGVVGELFF

J gene: TRBJ2-3
D gene: TRBD2
clone size: -
V gene: TRBV28
CDR3 DNA: TGTGCCAGCAGTCCACTAGCGGGAGGGCCGGATACGCAGTATTTT
CDR3 protein: CASSPLAGGPDTQYF

J gene: TRBJ2-7
D gene: TRBD1
clone size: -
V gene: TRBV7-9
CDR3 DNA: TGTGCCAGCAGCTTTACCCGGGACAGGGGGCTGTGCGAGCAGTACTTC
CDR3 protein: CASSFTRDRGLCEQYF

J gene: TRBJ2-7
D gene: -
clone size: -
V gene: TRBV10-2
CDR3 DNA: TGCGCCAGCAGTGAGCGGGTCTCCTACGAGCAGTACTTC
CDR3 protein: CASSERVSYEQYF

J gene: TRBJ2-3
D gene: TRBD2
clone size: -
V gene: TRBV25-1
CDR3 DNA: TGTGCCAGCAGGGGAGGGCCCCCCTCTAGCACAGATACGCAGTATTTT
CDR3 protein: CASRGGPPSSTDTQYF

J gene: TRBJ2-1
D gene: -
clone size: -
V gene: TRBV27
CDR3 DNA: TGTGCCAGCAGGAACCGGGACACTAGTGGTTACAATGAGCAGTTCTTC
CDR3 protein: CASRNRDTSGYNEQFF

J gene: TRBJ1-2
D gene: TRBD1
clone size: -
V gene: TRBV4-3
CDR3 DNA: TGCGCCAGCAGCCAAGATCCCGGGGGGGAGGGGGCCTATGGCTACACCTTC
CDR3 protein: CASSQDPGGEGAYGYTF

J gene: TRBJ2-5
D gene: TRBD2
clone size: -
V gene: TRBV7-2
CDR3 DNA: TGTGCCAGCAGCTTAGTAGCGGGACTAGCGGGAAACCTTCAAGAGACCCAGTACTTC
CDR3 protein: CASSLVAGLAGNLQETQYF

J gene: TRBJ2-2
D gene: TRBD1
clone size: -
V gene: TRBV7-6
CDR3 DNA: TGTGCCAGCAGCCCATCAGGGGGCGCAGACGGGGAGCTGTTTTTT
CDR3 protein: CASSPSGGADGELFF

J gene: TRBJ1-1
D gene: -
clone size: -
V gene: TRBV5-4
CDR3 DNA: TGTGCCAGCAGCCGAGACAGGAACACTGAAGCTTTCTTT
CDR3 protein: CASSRDRNTEAFF

J gene: TRBJ2-6
D gene: -
clone size: -
V gene: TRBV5-1
CDR3 DNA: TGCGCCAGCAGCTCTGACAGTACCGGGGCCAACGTCCTGACTTTC
CDR3 protein: CASSSDSTGANVLTF

J gene: TRBJ2-1
D gene: -
clone size: -
V gene: TRBV25-1
CDR3 DNA: TGTGCCAGCAGTGACCCCAGGGACAATGAGCAGTTCTTC
CDR3 protein: CASSDPRDNEQFF

J gene: TRBJ1-6
D gene: TRBD1
clone size: -
V gene: TRBV27
CDR3 DNA: TGTGCCAGCAGTCGTAGACAGGGGCTAGGGAATTCACCCCTCCACTTT
CDR3 protein: CASSRRQGLGNSPLHF

J gene: TRBJ1-1
D gene: TRBD1
clone size: -
V gene: TRBV6-5
CDR3 DNA: TGTGCCAGCAGTTACTCCGGGACAGGGTACACTGAAGCTTTCTTT
CDR3 protein: CASSYSGTGYTEAFF

J gene: TRBJ1-6
D gene: -
clone size: -
V gene: TRBV27
CDR3 DNA: TGTGCCAGCAGTTTCGTCAGATCATCACCCCTCCACTTT
CDR3 protein: CASSFVRSSPLHF

J gene: TRBJ1-5
D gene: -
clone size: -
V gene: TRBV2
CDR3 DNA: TGTGCCACCAAAAAGGGGGGGAGGGATCAGCCCCAGCATTTT
CDR3 protein: CATKKGGRDQPQHF

J gene: TRBJ1-1
D gene: -
clone size: -
V gene: TRBV5-1
CDR3 DNA: TGCGCCAGCAGCCCCTCTACCTTGAACACTGAAGCTTTCTTT
CDR3 protein: CASSPSTLNTEAFF

J gene: TRBJ1-2
D gene: TRBD1
clone size: -
V gene: TRBV2
CDR3 DNA: TGTGCCAGCAGACCAACCGGGACAGGGAGGCACGGCTACACCTTC
CDR3 protein: CASRPTGTGRHGYTF

J gene: TRBJ2-7
D gene: -
clone size: once
V gene: TRBV9
CDR3 DNA: TGTGCCAGCAGCCCTTGGGGGCCGGTCCCCTACGAGCAGTACTTC
CDR3 protein: CASSPWGPVPYEQYF

J gene: TRBJ2-3
D gene: TRBD2
clone size: -
V gene: TRBV11-3
CDR3 DNA: TGTGCCAGCAGCCCTAGCGTGACTAGCGGGGGTCTAGGAGATACGCAGTATTTT
CDR3 protein: CASSPSVTSGGLGDTQYF

J gene: TRBJ1-5
D gene: -
clone size: once
V gene: TRBV5-5
CDR3 DNA: TGTGCCAGCAGCTTAAATACAGACAGTTTCATCCAGCCCCAGCATTTT
CDR3 protein: CASSLNTDSFIQPQHF

J gene: TRBJ1-1
D gene: -
clone size: -
V gene: TRBV4-1
CDR3 DNA: TGCGCCAGCAGCCATGTAGGGGTAAACACTGAAGCTTTCTTT
CDR3 protein: CASSHVGVNTEAFF

J gene: TRBJ1-1
D gene: -
clone size: once
V gene: TRBV18
CDR3 DNA: TGTGCCAGCTCGTCCGGACAGAACACTGAAGCTTTCTTT
CDR3 protein: CASSSGQNTEAFF

J gene: TRBJ1-5
D gene: -
clone size: few
V gene: TRBV27
CDR3 DNA: TGTGCCAGCAGTTTAGAGGGCTATAGCAATCAGCCCCAGCATTTT
CDR3 protein: CASSLEGYSNQPQHF

J gene: TRBJ1-6
D gene: TRBD1
clone size: -
V gene: TRBV7-2
CDR3 DNA: TGTGCCAGCAGCTTAAGACCGGGACAGAGGAATTCACCCCTCCACTTT
CDR3 protein: CASSLRPGQRNSPLHF

J gene: TRBJ2-7
D gene: -
clone size: -
V gene: TRBV25-1
CDR3 DNA: TGTGCCAGCAGTGAACCTTTCGGGGGGCGCCGATACGAGCAGTACTTC
CDR3 protein: CASSEPFGGRRYEQYF

J gene: TRBJ2-7
D gene: -
clone size: -
V gene: TRBV7-2
CDR3 DNA: TGTGCCAGCGGCTCCGCCACAGGGTCCATTAACGAGCAGTACTTC
CDR3 protein: CASGSATGSINEQYF

J gene: TRBJ2-1
D gene: TRBD2
clone size: -
V gene: TRBV7-9
CDR3 DNA: TGTGCCAGCAGCTATAGGGGTTGGGGGGGGTACAATGAGCAGTTCTTC
CDR3 protein: CASSYRGWGGYNEQFF

J gene: TRBJ1-1
D gene: -
clone size: -
V gene: TRBV29-1
CDR3 DNA: TGCAGCGTTGTGGGGGCTCTGAACACTGAAGCTTTCTTT
CDR3 protein: CSVVGALNTEAFF

J gene: TRBJ1-1
D gene: TRBD1
clone size: -
V gene: TRBV10-2
CDR3 DNA: TGCGCCAGCAATGACCGGAACAGGGGGAACACTGAAGCTTTCTTT
CDR3 protein: CASNDRNRGNTEAFF

J gene: TRBJ2-5
D gene: TRBD2
clone size: few
V gene: TRBV11-3
CDR3 DNA: TGTGCCAGCAGCAGGGGCGGGGGTTTTGGCGCCCAGTACTTC
CDR3 protein: CASSRGGGFGAQYF

J gene: TRBJ1-2
D gene: TRBD1
clone size: -
V gene: TRBV6-1
CDR3 DNA: TGTGCCAGCAGTGGGGGGGACAGGGGGTTCTATGGCTACACCTTC
CDR3 protein: CASSGGDRGFYGYTF

J gene: TRBJ1-1
D gene: TRBD1
clone size: -
V gene: TRBV29-1
CDR3 DNA: TGCAGCGTTGAAGGGGCCGGACAGGGGGCGACTGAAGCTTTCTTT
CDR3 protein: CSVEGAGQGATEAFF

J gene: TRBJ1-5
D gene: -
clone size: few
V gene: TRBV7-9
CDR3 DNA: TGTGCCAGCAGCCGGGGGGATAGCAATCAGCCCCAGCATTTT
CDR3 protein: CASSRGDSNQPQHF

J gene: TRBJ2-3
D gene: TRBD2
clone size: -
V gene: TRBV11-2
CDR3 DNA: TGTGCCAGCAGCTTCCGGGACTACACAGATACGCAGTATTTT
CDR3 protein: CASSFRDYTDTQYF

J gene: TRBJ2-1
D gene: -
clone size: -
V gene: TRBV13
CDR3 DNA: TGTGCCAGCAGCCGACTAAACACCTACAATGAGCAGTTCTTC
CDR3 protein: CASSRLNTYNEQFF

J gene: TRBJ2-4
D gene: TRBD1
clone size: -
V gene: TRBV5-4
CDR3 DNA: TGTACCAGCAGGTCCGGGACAGGGACCAAAAACATTCAGTACTTC
CDR3 protein: CTSRSGTGTKNIQYF

J gene: TRBJ1-4
D gene: TRBD1
clone size: -
V gene: TRBV30
CDR3 DNA: TGTGCCTGGAGTCGAAGGGGGCTCCCAAATGAAAAACTGTTTTTT
CDR3 protein: CAWSRRGLPNEKLFF

J gene: TRBJ1-1
D gene: TRBD1
clone size: -
V gene: TRBV29-1
CDR3 DNA: TGCAGCGTCCGACAGGGGTCAAACACTGAAGCTTTCTTT
CDR3 protein: CSVRQGSNTEAFF

J gene: TRBJ2-2
D gene: -
clone size: -
V gene: TRBV19
CDR3 DNA: TGTGCCAGTAGTGGCCTCCAGGTCACCGGGGAGCTGTTTTTT
CDR3 protein: CASSGLQVTGELFF

J gene: TRBJ1-2
D gene: TRBD1
clone size: -
V gene: TRBV7-2
CDR3 DNA: TGTGCCAGCAGCTTAGGTGGTATCAGGGGGAGTGGCTACACCTTC
CDR3 protein: CASSLGGIRGSGYTF

J gene: TRBJ1-1
D gene: -
clone size: few
V gene: TRBV9
CDR3 DNA: TGTGCCAGCAGCGTACGGCGGGGAACTGAAGCTTTCTTT
CDR3 protein: CASSVRRGTEAFF

J gene: TRBJ1-3
D gene: -
clone size: few
V gene: TRBV10-3
CDR3 DNA: TGTGCCGTCGCCGCGACAGAGTCTGGAAACACCATATATTTT
CDR3 protein: CAVAATESGNTIYF

J gene: TRBJ1-5
D gene: TRBD1
clone size: -
V gene: TRBV15
CDR3 DNA: TGTGCCACCAGTAGACAGGGGGCGAGTCAGCCCCAGCATTTT
CDR3 protein: CATSRQGASQPQHF

J gene: TRBJ1-6
D gene: TRBD1
clone size: few
V gene: TRBV7-6
CDR3 DNA: TGTGCCAGCAGCTTAGGAATGTGGACAGGGAATTCACCCCTCCACTTT
CDR3 protein: CASSLGMWTGNSPLHF

J gene: TRBJ1-1
D gene: -
clone size: few
V gene: TRBV5-6
CDR3 DNA: TGTGCCAGCAGCCCCTCACAGGGAATGACGACTGAAGCTTTCTTT
CDR3 protein: CASSPSQGMTTEAFF

J gene: TRBJ2-7
D gene: TRBD2
clone size: -
V gene: TRBV25-1
CDR3 DNA: TGTGCCAGCAGTGTGAGCGGGAGTACCTACGAGCAGTACTTC
CDR3 protein: CASSVSGSTYEQYF

J gene: TRBJ1-1
D gene: -
clone size: few
V gene: TRBV5-1
CDR3 DNA: TGCGCCAGCAGCTGGGGGGACGGGGGGTTCACTGAAGCTTTCTTT
CDR3 protein: CASSWGDGGFTEAFF

J gene: TRBJ1-4
D gene: TRBD1
clone size: -
V gene: TRBV5-1
CDR3 DNA: TGCGCCAGCAGCACAAATACCGGGACAGGGGGTAAAAAACTGTTTTTT
CDR3 protein: CASSTNTGTGGKKLFF

J gene: TRBJ1-5
D gene: -
clone size: -
V gene: TRBV7-2
CDR3 DNA: TGTGCCAGCAGCTTTCTACTATCCGATCAGCCCCAGCATTTT
CDR3 protein: CASSFLLSDQPQHF

J gene: TRBJ2-2
D gene: TRBD2
clone size: -
V gene: TRBV7-2
CDR3 DNA: TGTGCCAGCAGCTTACAGGCGGGGGGGAACACCGGGGAGCTGTTTTTT
CDR3 protein: CASSLQAGGNTGELFF